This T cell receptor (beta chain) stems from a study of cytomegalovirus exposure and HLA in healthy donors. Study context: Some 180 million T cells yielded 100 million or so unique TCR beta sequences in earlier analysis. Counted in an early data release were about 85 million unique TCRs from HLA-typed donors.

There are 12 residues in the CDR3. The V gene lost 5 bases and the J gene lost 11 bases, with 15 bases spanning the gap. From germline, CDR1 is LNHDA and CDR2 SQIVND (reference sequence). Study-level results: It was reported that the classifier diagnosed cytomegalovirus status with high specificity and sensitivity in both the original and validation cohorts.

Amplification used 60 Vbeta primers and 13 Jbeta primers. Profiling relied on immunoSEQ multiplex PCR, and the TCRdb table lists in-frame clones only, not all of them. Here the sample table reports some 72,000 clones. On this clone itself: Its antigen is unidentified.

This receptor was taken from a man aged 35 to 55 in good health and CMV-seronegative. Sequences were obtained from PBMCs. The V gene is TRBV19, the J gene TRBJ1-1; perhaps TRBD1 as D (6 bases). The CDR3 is CASSWGTPDAFF. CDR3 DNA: TGTGCCAGTAGTTGGGGGACACCCGATGCTTTCTTT.